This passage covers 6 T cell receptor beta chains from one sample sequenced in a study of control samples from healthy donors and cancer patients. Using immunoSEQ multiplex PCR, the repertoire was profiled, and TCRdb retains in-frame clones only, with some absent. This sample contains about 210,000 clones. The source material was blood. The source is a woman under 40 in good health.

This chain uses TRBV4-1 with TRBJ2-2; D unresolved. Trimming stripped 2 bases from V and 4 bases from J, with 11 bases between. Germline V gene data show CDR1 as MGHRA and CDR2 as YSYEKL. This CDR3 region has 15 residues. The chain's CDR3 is CASSQMAAGTGELFF. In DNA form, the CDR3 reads TGCGCCAGCAGCCAAATGGCTGCAGGCACCGGGGAGCTGTTTTTT.

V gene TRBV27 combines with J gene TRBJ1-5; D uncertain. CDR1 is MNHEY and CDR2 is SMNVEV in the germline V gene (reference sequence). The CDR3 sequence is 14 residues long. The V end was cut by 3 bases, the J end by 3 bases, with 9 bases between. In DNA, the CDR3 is TGTGCCAGCAGTTTGTTTGGGGACAATCAGCCCCAGCATTTT. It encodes CASSLFGDNQPQHF.

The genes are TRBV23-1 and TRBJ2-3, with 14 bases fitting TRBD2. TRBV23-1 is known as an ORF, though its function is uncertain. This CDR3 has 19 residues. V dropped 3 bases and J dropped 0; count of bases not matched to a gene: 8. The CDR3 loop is CASSHKSTSGGASTDTQYF. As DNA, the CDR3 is TGCGCCAGCAGTCATAAATCGACTAGCGGGGGGGCTAGCACAGATACGCAGTATTTT.

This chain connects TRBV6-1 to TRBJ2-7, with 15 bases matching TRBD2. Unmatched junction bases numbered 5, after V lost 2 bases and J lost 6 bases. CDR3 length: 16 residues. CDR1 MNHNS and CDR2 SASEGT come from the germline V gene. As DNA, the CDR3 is TGTGCCAGCAGTGAAAGGACTAGCGGGGGGGAAGGCGAGCAGTACTTC. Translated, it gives CASSERTSGGEGEQYF.

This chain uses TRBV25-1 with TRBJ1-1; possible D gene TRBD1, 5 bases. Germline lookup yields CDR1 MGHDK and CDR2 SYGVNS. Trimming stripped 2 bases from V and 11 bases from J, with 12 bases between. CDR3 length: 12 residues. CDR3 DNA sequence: TGTGCCAGCAGTGAAGTTGTCGGGGGTGCTTTCTTT. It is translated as CASSEVVGGAFF.

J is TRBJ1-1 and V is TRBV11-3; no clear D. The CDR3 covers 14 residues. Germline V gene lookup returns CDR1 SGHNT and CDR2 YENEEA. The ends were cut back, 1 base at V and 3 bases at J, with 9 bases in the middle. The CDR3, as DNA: TGTGCCAGCAGCTTAGCCGGTGTTTACACTGAAGCTTTCTTT. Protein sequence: CASSLAGVYTEAFF.